The present T cell receptor (beta chain) was sequenced within a study of T cell changes during pregnancy in multiple sclerosis. With respect to this clone: The same CDR3 also results from other DNA sequences found in this sample.

Libraries were prepared by immunoSEQ multiplex PCR; TCRdb keeps only in-frame clonotypes and omits some of them. The data contain around 78,000 clones, 93% of them seen just once; the ten biggest clones take up more than 2.5%. After removal of 6 bases from V and 7 bases from J, the junction contained 4 bases not matched to a gene. From germline, CDR1 is MNHEY and CDR2 SVGAGI. The CDR3 runs 14 residues. V usage is TRBV6-5 and J usage is TRBJ1-6; 9 bases agree with TRBD1. The sequencing used peripheral blood, collected in the second trimester of pregnancy. This receptor was taken from a female donor with multiple sclerosis, enrolled in a pregnancy study. The CDR3 DNA reads as TGTGCCAGCAGCCGGGGACAGGGCAATTCACCCCTCCACTTT. It translates to CASSRGQGNSPLHF.